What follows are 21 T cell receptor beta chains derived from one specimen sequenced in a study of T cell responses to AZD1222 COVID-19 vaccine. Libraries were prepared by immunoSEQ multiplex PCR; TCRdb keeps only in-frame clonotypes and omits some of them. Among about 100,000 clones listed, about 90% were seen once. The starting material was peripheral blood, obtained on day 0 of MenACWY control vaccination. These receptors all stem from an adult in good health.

The CDR3 protein is CASSTLTREDHNEQFF. The CDR3 DNA sequence: TGTGCCAGCAGCACCCTGACGCGGGAGGACCACAATGAGCAGTTCTTC. The chain joins TRBV21-1 to TRBJ2-1; the table names TRBD2, a call not compared with the DNA. TRBV21-1 is reported as a pseudogene. This CDR3 has 16 residues.

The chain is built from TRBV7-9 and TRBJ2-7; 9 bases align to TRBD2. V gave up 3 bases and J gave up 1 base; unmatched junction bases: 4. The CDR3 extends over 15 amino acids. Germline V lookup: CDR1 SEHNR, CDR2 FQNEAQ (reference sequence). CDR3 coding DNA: TGTGCCAGCAGCTTCGGCGGGGGGGCGTCCTACGAGCAGTACTTC. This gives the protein CASSFGGGASYEQYF.

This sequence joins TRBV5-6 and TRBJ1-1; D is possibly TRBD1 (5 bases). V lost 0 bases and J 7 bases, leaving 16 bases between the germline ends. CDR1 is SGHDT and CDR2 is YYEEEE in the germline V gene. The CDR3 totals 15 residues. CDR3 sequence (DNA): TGTGCCAGCAGCTTGGAGGGACCCGGTGGGAGTGAAGCTTTCTTT. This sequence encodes CASSLEGPGGSEAFF.

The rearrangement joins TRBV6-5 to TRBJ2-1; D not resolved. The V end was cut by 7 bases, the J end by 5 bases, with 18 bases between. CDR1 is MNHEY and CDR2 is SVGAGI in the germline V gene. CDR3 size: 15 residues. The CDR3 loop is CASTLRPLGNNEQFF. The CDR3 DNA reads TGTGCCAGCACCCTTAGACCATTAGGGAACAATGAGCAGTTCTTC.

CDR3 sequence (DNA): TGCGCCAGCAGCTTGGCCGGTCTGGGTAGCGGGGACAATGAGCAGTTCTTC. Its protein product is CASSLAGLGSGDNEQFF. The chain carries TRBV5-1 and TRBJ2-1, with 8 positions matching TRBD2. Germline trimming cut 0 bases from V and 5 bases from J; bases unmatched to any gene: 10. Germline V lookup: CDR1 SGHRS, CDR2 YFSETQ. This CDR3 has 17 amino acids.

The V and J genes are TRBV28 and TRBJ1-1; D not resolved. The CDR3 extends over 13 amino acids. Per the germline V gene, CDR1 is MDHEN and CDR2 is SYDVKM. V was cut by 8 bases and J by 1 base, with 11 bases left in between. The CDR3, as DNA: TGTGCCAGCTTTAGCGGCCAGAACACTGAAGCTTTCTTT. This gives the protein CASFSGQNTEAFF.

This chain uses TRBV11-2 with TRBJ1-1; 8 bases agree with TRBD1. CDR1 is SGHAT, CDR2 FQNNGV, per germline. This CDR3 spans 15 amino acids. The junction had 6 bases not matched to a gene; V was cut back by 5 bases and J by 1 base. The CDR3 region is CASSKWTGPNTEAFF. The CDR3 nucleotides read TGTGCCAGCAGCAAATGGACAGGGCCGAACACTGAAGCTTTCTTT.

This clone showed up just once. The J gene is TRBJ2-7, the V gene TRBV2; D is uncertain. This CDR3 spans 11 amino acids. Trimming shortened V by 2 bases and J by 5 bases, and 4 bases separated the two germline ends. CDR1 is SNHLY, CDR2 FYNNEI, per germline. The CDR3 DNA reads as TGTGCCAGCAGTGAAAAGCACGAGCAGTACTTC. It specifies CASSEKHEQYF.

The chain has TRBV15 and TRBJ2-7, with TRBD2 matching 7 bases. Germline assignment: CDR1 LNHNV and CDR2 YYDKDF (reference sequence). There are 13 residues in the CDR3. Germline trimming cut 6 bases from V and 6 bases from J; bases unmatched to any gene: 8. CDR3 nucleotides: TGTGCCACCAGGGGTGGCGGGAGAGGCGAGCAGTACTTC. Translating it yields CATRGGGRGEQYF.

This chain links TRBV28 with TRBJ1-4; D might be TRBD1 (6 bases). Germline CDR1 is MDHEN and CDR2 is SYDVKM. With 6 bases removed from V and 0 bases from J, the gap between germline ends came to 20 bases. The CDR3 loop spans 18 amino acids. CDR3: CASRETGLTTPTNEKLFF. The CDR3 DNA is TGTGCCAGCAGAGAGACAGGCCTCACCACACCAACTAATGAAAAACTGTTTTTT.

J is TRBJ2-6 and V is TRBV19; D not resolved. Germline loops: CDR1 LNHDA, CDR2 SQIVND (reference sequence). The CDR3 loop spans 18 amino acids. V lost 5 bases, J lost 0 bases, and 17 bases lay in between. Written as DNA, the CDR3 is TGTGCCAGTAGTCTGACTCACTCCTCGAACTCTGGGGCCAACGTCCTGACTTTC. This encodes CASSLTHSSNSGANVLTF.

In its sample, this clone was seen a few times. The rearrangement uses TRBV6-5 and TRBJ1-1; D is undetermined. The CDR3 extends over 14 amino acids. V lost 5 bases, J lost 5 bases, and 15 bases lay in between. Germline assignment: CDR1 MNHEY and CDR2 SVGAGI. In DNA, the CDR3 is TGTGCCAGCAGTCTGGGCCTAGGCGGGACTGAAGCTTTCTTT. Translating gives CASSLGLGGTEAFF.

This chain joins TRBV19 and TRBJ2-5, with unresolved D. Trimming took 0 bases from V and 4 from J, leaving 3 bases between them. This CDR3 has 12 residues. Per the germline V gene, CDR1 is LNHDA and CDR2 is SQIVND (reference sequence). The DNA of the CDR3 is TGTGCCAGTAGTATAGAACGAGAGACCCAGTACTTC. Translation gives CASSIERETQYF.

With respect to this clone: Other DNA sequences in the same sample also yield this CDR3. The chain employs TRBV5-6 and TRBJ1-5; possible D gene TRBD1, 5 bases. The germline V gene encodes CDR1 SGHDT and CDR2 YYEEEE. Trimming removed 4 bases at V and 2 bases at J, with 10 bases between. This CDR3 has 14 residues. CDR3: CASSRTGGNQPQHF. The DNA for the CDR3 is TGTGCCAGCAGCAGGACGGGGGGCAATCAGCCCCAGCATTTT.

CDR3 sequence (DNA): TGTGCCAGTAGCAAAGGAGGCGGGAGGGCCGCTGGGGCCAACGTCCTGACTTTC. Its protein product is CASSKGGGRAAGANVLTF. The V gene is TRBV19, the J gene TRBJ2-6, with 9 bases lining up with TRBD2. Germline-derived CDR1 and CDR2 are LNHDA and SQIVND (reference sequence). The V gene end was trimmed by 6 bases and the J gene end by 2 bases; junction bases not matched to a gene: 11. The CDR3 is made up of 18 amino acids.

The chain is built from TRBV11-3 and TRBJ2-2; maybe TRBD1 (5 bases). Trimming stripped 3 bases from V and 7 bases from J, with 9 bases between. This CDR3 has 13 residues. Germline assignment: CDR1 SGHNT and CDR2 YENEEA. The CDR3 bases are TGTGCCAGCAGCTTGACAGCTTACGGGGAGCTGTTTTTT. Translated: CASSLTAYGELFF.

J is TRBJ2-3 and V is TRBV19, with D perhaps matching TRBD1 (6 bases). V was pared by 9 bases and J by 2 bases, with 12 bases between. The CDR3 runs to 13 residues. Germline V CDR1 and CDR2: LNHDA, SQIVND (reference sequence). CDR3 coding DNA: TGTGCCAGCGGGACAATTAACACAGATACGCAGTATTTT. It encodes CASGTINTDTQYF.

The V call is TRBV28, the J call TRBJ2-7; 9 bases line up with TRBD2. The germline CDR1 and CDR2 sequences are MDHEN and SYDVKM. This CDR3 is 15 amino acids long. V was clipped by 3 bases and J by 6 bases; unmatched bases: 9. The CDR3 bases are TGTGCCAGCAGTTTGGAGGTAGCGGGGGTAGTCGAGCAGTACTTC. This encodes CASSLEVAGVVEQYF.

The CDR3 region is CASRTPPAGGEKLFF. The CDR3 bases are TGTGCCAGTAGAACCCCCCCGGCAGGCGGTGAAAAACTGTTTTTT. The chain is built from TRBV19 and TRBJ1-4; D is ambiguous. This CDR3 region has 15 residues. Germline V gene lookup returns CDR1 LNHDA and CDR2 SQIVND (reference sequence). V lost 6 bases, J lost 7 bases, and 18 bases lay in between.

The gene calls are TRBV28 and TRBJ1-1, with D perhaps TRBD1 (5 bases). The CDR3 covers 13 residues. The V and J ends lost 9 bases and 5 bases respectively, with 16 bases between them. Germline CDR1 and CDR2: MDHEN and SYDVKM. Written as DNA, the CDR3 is TGTGCCAGTGGGCAGGGAAGGGAAACTGAAGCTTTCTTT. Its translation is CASGQGRETEAFF.

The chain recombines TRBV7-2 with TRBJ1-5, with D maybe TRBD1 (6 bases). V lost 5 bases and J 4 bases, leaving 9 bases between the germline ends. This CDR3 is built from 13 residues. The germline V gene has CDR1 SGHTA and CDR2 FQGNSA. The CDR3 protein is CASSQGWNQPQHF. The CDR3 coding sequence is TGTGCCAGCAGCCAGGGGTGGAATCAGCCCCAGCATTTT.